The entry that follows covers one T cell receptor beta chain sequence. There is no known antigen for this receptor. No base-level quality is on record; no much larger clone is a single base apart. This specimen comes from a study of CD4 T cell repertoires in COVID-19 (dated by TCRdb to the early 2020s). The study in broad terms: For cross-reactivity analysis, CFSE-low cells were expanded with IL-2 for roughly ten days, then relabeled and restimulated with spike proteins from other coronaviruses. In a few recovered individuals, the researchers analyzed the TCR Vbeta repertoire of SARS-CoV-2-reactive T cells at the subset level. The study characterized naturally processed CD4+ T cell responses to SARS-CoV-2 spike and nucleoprotein in COVID-19-recovered individuals, using TCR Vbeta sequencing to assess clonal composition.

The sample's time point label, decoded: sample from a COVID-19-recovered individual after infection. Patients who had recovered from mild-to-severe COVID-19 served as donors. Uncultured memory T cell samples were subjected to sequencing directly after ex vivo isolation. CD4+ total memory, central memory, effector memory and circulating T follicular helper cells were isolated from peripheral blood mononuclear cells. The method behind the library was the immunoSEQ multiplex PCR assay. On the authors' methods: The Chao-Jaccard similarity index and the number of shared clonotypes were used to measure repertoire overlap between subsets. This immuneACCESS table, as held by TCRdb, lists in-frame sequences with V and J called but not all clones. Of the missing ones, under half trace to an unresolved V gene in checked studies; the others have no known cause. D and trimming were read from the DNA, whereas the V and J calls and clone size are those reported in that table. The sample records 65,000 to 95,000 clones, about four fifths of which are singletons. In total, the top ten clones hold over 0.45% of the sample.

The investigation overall reported the following: Between about 6.5 and 27% of SARS-CoV-2 clonotypes were also found in SARS-CoV and/or HKU1 spike-stimulated secondary cultures, consistent with cross-reactivity. Two or all three memory subsets shared several of the most expanded SARS-CoV-2-reactive clonotypes, which suggests intraclonal diversification.

From the cysteine up to the phenylalanine, the CDR3 has a length of 13 residues. The sequence is cut down to CDR3 DNA, 39 bases in frame from base 1. The junction shows trimming of 3 bases on V and 5 bases on J, plus 11 bases between the germline ends. CDR1 and CDR2, looked up from the germline V gene, are SGHRS and YFSETQ. The sequence was obtained from a human donor who had COVID-19. Recombination linked TRBV5-1 to TRBJ1-1; confidence is insufficient to name the D gene. The specimen comprised CD4+ T cells from peripheral blood, sampled after recovery from COVID-19. DNA sequence: TGCGCCAGCAGCTCTGAGTACGGGACTGAAGCTTTCTTT. This sequence encodes CASSSEYGTEAFF.